This entry lists 3 T cell receptor beta chains sequenced from one sample in a study of blood T cell repertoires in COVID-19. The method was immunoSEQ multiplex PCR; TCRdb's version includes in-frame clones alone and lacks a portion of them. The sample contains 97,000 or so clones, 70% to 90% of which appear only once. Sequenced input: peripheral blood. The receptors originated from a man aged 45-65 years with active COVID-19.

The chain combines TRBV7-9 with TRBJ1-2, with TRBD1 matching over 8 bases. The CDR3 is made up of 12 amino acids. Germline loops: CDR1 SEHNR, CDR2 FQNEAQ (reference sequence). Losses at the gene ends were 6 bases for V and 7 bases for J; bases not matched to a gene: 4. CDR3 nucleotides: TGTGCCAGCAGTTCGACAGGGGTTGGCTACACCTTC. It yields the protein CASSSTGVGYTF.

The J gene is TRBJ2-1, the V gene TRBV2; 11 bases map to TRBD2. Trimming cost V 6 bases and J 9 bases; bases outside gene matches: 10. Germline CDR1 SNHLY, CDR2 FYNNEI. There are 15 residues in the CDR3. DNA of the CDR3: TGTGCCAGCAGACCCACTAGCGGGGGCGCCGCTGAGCAGTTCTTC. This codes for CASRPTSGGAAEQFF.

The chain combines TRBV3-1 (or the pseudogene TRBV3-2) with TRBJ2-5; the D is unclear. Trimming took off 1 base at V and 5 bases at J, with 5 bases between the two ends. Germline-derived CDR1 and CDR2 are LGHDT and YNNKEL (reference sequence). The CDR3 has 12 residues. The DNA of the CDR3 is TGTGCCAGCAGCCAAGTATCGGAGACCCAGTACTTC. This gives the protein CASSQVSETQYF.